The T cell receptor beta chain under discussion was sequenced for a study of cytomegalovirus exposure and HLA in healthy donors. Study observations and caveats: Altogether, about 160 TCR beta chains were recorded as cytomegalovirus-associated. Later analysis revealed greater clonal expansion in HLA-associated TCR beta chains than in equally common others.

Comment on this clone: Its antigen is not identified. This specimen includes other DNA sequences encoding the same CDR3.

A multiplex PCR was run with 60 Vbeta primers and 13 Jbeta primers. Produced via immunoSEQ multiplex PCR; TCRdb's table is partial and in-frame only. This table has around 110,000 clones, 71% appearing once. With 3 bases clipped from V and 8 bases from J, the junction kept 9 bases outside the gene matches. In germline, CDR1 is SGHVS, CDR2 FQNEAQ. This CDR3 is built from 15 residues. Sequenced: PBMCs. The source of this sequence is a female donor in good health and CMV-seronegative. This sequence joins TRBV7-8 and TRBJ1-4; 7 nucleotides match TRBD1. For the CDR3, the DNA is TGTGCCAGCAGCTTTTCAGGGGGACGATGGGAAAAACTGTTTTTT. This encodes CASSFSGGRWEKLFF.